This TCR beta chain was sequenced in a study of CD8 T cells in Susac syndrome. Sequencing targeted TCR beta in blood CD8+ and CD4+ T cells. TEMRA cells were FACS-enriched, while CD8+ and CD4+ T cells were negatively isolated. Trimming cost V 5 bases and J 8 bases, with 10 bases left between them. The CDR3 covers 13 residues. Random-hexamer reverse transcription was applied to roughly 0.45 to 1 ug RNA. TCR beta CDR3 was amplified by immunoSEQ covering 54 Vbeta and 13 Jbeta. TCRdb re-called the immunoSEQ multiplex PCR reads with MiXCR, one entry per CDR3 protein. Of 150,000 to 200,000 distinct CDR3 sequences listed, around 95% were seen once; the top ten hold approximately 0.09%.

The chain links TRBV12-3 or TRBV12-4 to TRBJ1-6; a weak D match, TRBD1 (6 bases). The TCR sequence derives from a human donor with multiple sclerosis. Sequencing input: CD4+ T cells from PBMCs. This chain's CDR3 is CASSTRTDSPLHF. DNA for the CDR3: TGTGCCAGCAGTACGCGGACAGATTCACCCCTCCACTTT.